One and the same sample provided the 29 T cell receptor beta chains below, sequenced in a study of technical replicates of blood from a handful of donors. Sequenced by immunoSEQ multiplex PCR; TCRdb stores in-frame clones only, minus some. The sample holds tens of thousands of clones, roughly 93% seen once. The specimen was T cells isolated from PBMCs. The receptors were gathered from a human donor in good health.

The rearrangement joins TRBV4-1 to TRBJ1-5, with D possibly being TRBD1 (5 bases). Trimming removed 3 bases from V and 3 bases from J, with 18 bases in between. The germline CDR1 and CDR2 sequences are MGHRA and YSYEKL. The CDR3 has 17 amino acids. CDR3 sequence reads: CASSHALLDSTNQPQHF. The CDR3 DNA reads TGCGCCAGCAGCCACGCCCTTCTCGACAGTACCAATCAGCCCCAGCATTTT.

The table lists this clone with a count of one. V usage is TRBV9 and J usage is TRBJ2-7, with TRBD1 identical over 11 bases. In germline, CDR1 is SGDLS, CDR2 YYNGEE. Germline trimming cut 0 bases from V and 4 bases from J; bases unmatched to any gene: 3. The CDR3 runs to 15 residues. CDR3 nucleotide sequence: TGTGCCAGCAGCGTAGCCGGGACAGGGGGTTACGAGCAGTACTTC. It codes for CASSVAGTGGYEQYF.

The chain has TRBV9 and TRBJ2-7; D is unresolved. CDR3 length: 14 residues. Germline V gene sequence: CDR1 SGDLS, CDR2 YYNGEE. V gave up 0 bases and J gave up 0 bases, with 7 bases separating them. This CDR3 is CASSVVPSSYEQYF. The CDR3 DNA is TGTGCCAGCAGCGTAGTTCCGAGCTCCTACGAGCAGTACTTC.

V is TRBV10-3 and J is TRBJ1-5; 7 nucleotides match TRBD1. Per germline, CDR1 ENHRY and CDR2 SYGVKD. V was clipped by 6 bases and J by 4 bases; unmatched bases: 6. CDR3 size: 14 residues. The CDR3 loop is CAIRAGGGNQPQHF. In DNA, the CDR3 is TGTGCCATCAGGGCAGGGGGTGGGAATCAGCCCCAGCATTTT.

This chain links TRBV6-1 with TRBJ1-2; D may be TRBD1 (6 bases). Trimming removed 5 bases from V and 2 bases from J, with 9 bases in between. The germline CDR1 and CDR2 sequences are MNHNS and SASEGT. The CDR3 loop spans 13 amino acids. The CDR3 nucleotides read TGTGCCAGCAGTATCACAGGGAACTATGGCTACACCTTC. This translates into CASSITGNYGYTF.

The chain uses TRBV19 and TRBJ2-7; tentative D call: TRBD2 (5 bases). Trimming removed 5 bases at V and 3 bases at J, with 20 bases between. CDR3 length: 16 amino acids. Germline V gene lookup returns CDR1 LNHDA and CDR2 SQIVND (reference sequence). The CDR3 loop reads CASSDQDFLPVYEQYF. CDR3 nucleotides: TGTGCCAGTAGTGATCAGGACTTTCTTCCAGTCTACGAGCAGTACTTC.

The chain couples TRBV7-9 to TRBJ1-1; D not certain. This CDR3 comprises 17 residues. Between the trimmed V and J ends, which lost 5 bases and 5 bases, there was a span of 24 bases. CDR1 and CDR2 (germline): SEHNR, FQNEAQ (reference sequence). The CDR3 here is CASSEHTADLSDTEAFF. The CDR3 DNA reads as TGTGCCAGCAGCGAGCATACAGCGGATCTTTCGGATACTGAAGCTTTCTTT. Looking up the rest from reference TRBV7-9 and TRBJ1-1 gives the full variable domain: DTGVSQNPRHKITKRGQNVTFRCDPISEHNRLYWYRQTLGQGPEFLTYFQNEAQLEKSRLLSDRFSAERPKGSFSTLEIQRTEQGDSAMYLCASSEHTADLSDTEAFFGQGTRLTVV.

The V call is TRBV27, the J call TRBJ2-3; the D gene is possibly TRBD1 (5 bases). Germline V gene lookup returns CDR1 MNHEY and CDR2 SMNVEV (reference sequence). This CDR3 has 14 residues. With 1 base removed from V and 6 bases from J, the gap between germline ends came to 11 bases. In nucleotides, the CDR3 is TGTGCCAGCAGTTTATTGGCAGGGATGGATACGCAGTATTTT. Translation: CASSLLAGMDTQYF.

This rearrangement joins TRBV5-1 to TRBJ1-1; D ambiguous. This CDR3 spans 15 amino acids. Germline CDR1 is SGHRS and CDR2 is YFSETQ. Trimming removed 9 bases from V and 4 bases from J, with 22 bases in between. The CDR3 loop is CATRRRANEGTEAFF. CDR3 sequence (DNA): TGCGCCACACGAAGGAGGGCTAACGAGGGCACTGAAGCTTTCTTT.

The chain couples TRBV7-9 to TRBJ2-1, with 8 bases lining up with TRBD2. Looked up from germline, CDR1 is SEHNR and CDR2 is FQNEAQ (reference sequence). The junction had 8 bases not matched to a gene; V was cut back by 8 bases and J by 8 bases. This CDR3 spans 13 amino acids. The CDR3: CASRIAGMDEQFF. DNA for the CDR3: TGTGCCAGCCGGATAGCGGGAATGGATGAGCAGTTCTTC.

The chain combines TRBV18 with TRBJ2-1, with 14 bases fitting TRBD2. Germline CDR1 KGHSH, CDR2 LQKENI. Germline trimming cut 8 bases from V and 1 base from J; bases unmatched to any gene: 7. The CDR3 is 17 residues long. In DNA form, the CDR3 reads TGTGCCAGCCAGGGACTAGCGGGAGACAGATCCTACAATGAGCAGTTCTTC. Translated, it gives CASQGLAGDRSYNEQFF.

Only one count was recorded for this clone. CDR3 protein: CAISGTGDYGYTF. The CDR3 region has the DNA TGTGCCATCAGTGGAACAGGGGACTATGGCTACACCTTC. This sequence joins TRBV10-3 and TRBJ1-2; 7 positions match TRBD1. This CDR3 is 13 amino acids long. The germline CDR1 and CDR2 sequences are ENHRY and SYGVKD. Germline trimming cut 4 bases from V and 3 bases from J; bases unmatched to any gene: 2.

The V gene is TRBV2, the J gene TRBJ1-2; no clear D gene. CDR1 SNHLY and CDR2 FYNNEI come from the germline V gene. Trimming stripped 0 bases from V and 7 bases from J, with 15 bases between. The CDR3 runs 15 residues. CDR3 sequence reads: CASSEALVPVRGYTF. The CDR3 bases are TGTGCCAGCAGTGAAGCGCTTGTACCAGTTCGTGGCTACACCTTC.

This chain links TRBV5-1 with TRBJ2-2, with a weak D call TRBD1 (6 bases). CDR3 length: 15 residues. The V gene lost 5 bases and the J gene lost 2 bases, with 13 bases spanning the gap. From germline, CDR1 is SGHRS and CDR2 YFSETQ. The CDR3 coding sequence is TGCGCCAGCAGTCCCCGGGACACCAACACCGGGGAGCTGTTTTTT. It encodes CASSPRDTNTGELFF. The entire variable domain, with the rest obtained from reference TRBV5-1 and TRBJ2-2, is as follows: KAGVTQTPRYLIKTRGQQVTLSCSPISGHRSVSWYQQTPGQGLQFLFEYFSETQRNKGNFPGRFSGRQFSNSRSEMNVSTLELGDSALYLCASSPRDTNTGELFFGEGSRLTVL.

This clone has a single count. The CDR3 bases are TGCGCCAGCAGCCGAGGGGGGACAGGGGAAGCTGAAGCTTTCTTT. Its translation is CASSRGGTGEAEAFF. The V call is TRBV5-1, the J call TRBJ1-1, with 10 bases fitting TRBD1. This CDR3 comprises 15 residues. Germline trimming cut 4 bases from V and 6 bases from J; bases unmatched to any gene: 9. The germline V gene has CDR1 SGHRS and CDR2 YFSETQ.

V is TRBV7-2 and J is TRBJ2-7, with TRBD2 matching over 8 bases. The V gene end was trimmed by 3 bases and the J gene end by 4 bases; junction bases not matched to a gene: 8. Germline assignment: CDR1 SGHTA and CDR2 FQGNSA. The CDR3 has 15 amino acids. This CDR3 is CASSFGVGGGYEQYF. CDR3 bases: TGTGCCAGCAGCTTTGGGGTCGGGGGGGGTTACGAGCAGTACTTC.

The chain links TRBV5-1 to TRBJ2-1; TRBD2 aligns across 8 bases. V gave up 3 bases and J gave up 9 bases; unmatched junction bases: 8. The germline CDR1 and CDR2 sequences are SGHRS and YFSETQ. The CDR3 length is 14 residues. CDR3 bases: TGCGCCAGCAGCTACCCGGGGACTAGTGGTGAGCAGTTCTTC. Translating gives CASSYPGTSGEQFF.

The chain employs TRBV9 and TRBJ1-5; D is unresolved. The germline V gene encodes CDR1 SGDLS and CDR2 YYNGEE. V gave up 0 bases and J gave up 3 bases, with 7 bases separating them. The CDR3 length is 14 residues. CDR3 loop: CASSVGGTNQPQHF. CDR3 DNA: TGTGCCAGCAGCGTAGGCGGTACCAATCAGCCCCAGCATTTT.

The chain is built from TRBV11-2 and TRBJ2-3; unclear D gene. The V end was cut by 5 bases, the J end by 0 bases, with 3 bases between. CDR1 is SGHAT, CDR2 FQNNGV, per germline. The CDR3 loop spans 12 amino acids. CDR3 sequence reads: CASSRSTDTQYF. The DNA for the CDR3 is TGTGCCAGCAGCCGTAGCACAGATACGCAGTATTTT.

The chain is built from TRBV14 and TRBJ1-2; possibly TRBD1 for D (5 bases). The V end lost 4 bases, the J end lost 5 bases, and 20 bases lay between the germline ends. The CDR3 is 16 residues long. Germline V gives CDR1 SGHDN, CDR2 FVKESK. The CDR3 spells CASSLETWGGFYGYTF. The CDR3 bases are TGTGCCAGCAGCCTCGAAACCTGGGGGGGGTTTTATGGCTACACCTTC. The full variable domain, its missing parts supplied by reference TRBV14 and TRBJ1-2, is EAGVTQFPSHSVIEKGQTVTLRCDPISGHDNLYWYRRVMGKEIKFLLHFVKESKQDESGMPNNRFLAERTGGTYSTLKVQPAELEDSGVYFCASSLETWGGFYGYTFGSGTRLTVV.

The rearrangement uses TRBV10-1 and TRBJ2-3; maybe TRBD2 (6 bases). V lost 3 bases and J 2 bases, leaving 18 bases between the germline ends. The CDR3 is 17 residues long. Germline values: CDR1 WNHNN, CDR2 SYGVQD (reference sequence). In DNA, the CDR3 is TGCGCCAGCAGTGAAGGCACTCGGCGGGGAAACACAGATACGCAGTATTTT. As protein: CASSEGTRRGNTDTQYF.

The chain uses TRBV10-1 and TRBJ2-7, with 11 bases matching TRBD1. The germline V gene encodes CDR1 WNHNN and CDR2 SYGVQD (reference sequence). V dropped 6 bases and J dropped 3; count of bases not matched to a gene: 4. This CDR3 is 14 amino acids long. CDR3: CASSRGTGGYEQYF. In nucleotides, the CDR3 is TGCGCCAGCAGCCGCGGGACAGGGGGCTACGAGCAGTACTTC.

This clone was picked up a small number of times. V and J are TRBV30 and TRBJ1-1; the match to TRBD1 covers 9 bases. The junction had 6 bases not matched to a gene; V was cut back by 2 bases and J by 2 bases. The CDR3 runs 15 residues. The germline V gene encodes CDR1 GTSNPN and CDR2 SVGIG (reference sequence). The CDR3 DNA is TGTGCCTGGAGTATCACGGGACAGGGTAACACTGAAGCTTTCTTT. It encodes CAWSITGQGNTEAFF.

The chain joins TRBV10-3 to TRBJ2-1; a weak D match, TRBD2 (5 bases). V shed 7 bases and J shed 0 bases, with 10 bases lying between them. Germline V gives CDR1 ENHRY, CDR2 SYGVKD. The CDR3 loop spans 14 amino acids. In DNA form, the CDR3 reads TGTGCCATCACGAGGGCTAGCTCCTACAATGAGCAGTTCTTC. This gives the protein CAITRASSYNEQFF.

V gene TRBV10-3 combines with J gene TRBJ2-3; TRBD1 aligns across 9 bases. The CDR3 consists of 15 residues. With 7 bases clipped from V and 6 bases from J, the junction kept 11 bases outside the gene matches. The germline CDR1 and CDR2 sequences are ENHRY and SYGVKD. Here the CDR3 DNA reads TGTGCCATCATGGGTACGGGACAGGGACTTGATACGCAGTATTTT. The encoded protein is CAIMGTGQGLDTQYF.

The V call is TRBV27, the J call TRBJ1-5; 7 bases match TRBD1. Germline V CDR1 and CDR2: MNHEY, SMNVEV (reference sequence). V was clipped by 2 bases and J by 2 bases; unmatched bases: 0. The CDR3 sequence is 14 residues long. In DNA form, the CDR3 reads TGTGCCAGCAGTTTAGGACAGGGCAATCAGCCCCAGCATTTT. Protein sequence: CASSLGQGNQPQHF.

For the CDR3, the DNA is TGCGCCAGCAGCCCCGGGAGTTCGGGAGGTCAGCCCCAGCATTTT. This codes for CASSPGSSGGQPQHF. This rearrangement joins TRBV5-1 to TRBJ1-5, with unresolved D. Trimming shortened V by 4 bases and J by 6 bases, and 17 bases separated the two germline ends. The CDR3 is 15 amino acids. The germline gives CDR1 SGHRS, CDR2 YFSETQ.

This chain uses TRBV25-1 with TRBJ2-2; maybe TRBD2 (5 bases). This CDR3 comprises 16 residues. V lost 4 bases and J 2 bases, leaving 14 bases between the germline ends. Per germline, CDR1 MGHDK and CDR2 SYGVNS. Written as DNA, the CDR3 is TGTGCCAGCAGTGGATGGACTTACCTCAACACCGGGGAGCTGTTTTTT. It translates to CASSGWTYLNTGELFF.

This clone came up once. The rearrangement uses TRBV5-1 and TRBJ2-7, with TRBD2 identical over 8 bases. The CDR3 loop spans 14 amino acids. Germline CDR1 and CDR2: SGHRS and YFSETQ. The junction had 7 bases not matched to a gene; V was cut back by 4 bases and J by 4 bases. CDR3 DNA: TGCGCCAGCAGCGAGCGGGGGAATAATTACGAGCAGTACTTC. It yields the protein CASSERGNNYEQYF.